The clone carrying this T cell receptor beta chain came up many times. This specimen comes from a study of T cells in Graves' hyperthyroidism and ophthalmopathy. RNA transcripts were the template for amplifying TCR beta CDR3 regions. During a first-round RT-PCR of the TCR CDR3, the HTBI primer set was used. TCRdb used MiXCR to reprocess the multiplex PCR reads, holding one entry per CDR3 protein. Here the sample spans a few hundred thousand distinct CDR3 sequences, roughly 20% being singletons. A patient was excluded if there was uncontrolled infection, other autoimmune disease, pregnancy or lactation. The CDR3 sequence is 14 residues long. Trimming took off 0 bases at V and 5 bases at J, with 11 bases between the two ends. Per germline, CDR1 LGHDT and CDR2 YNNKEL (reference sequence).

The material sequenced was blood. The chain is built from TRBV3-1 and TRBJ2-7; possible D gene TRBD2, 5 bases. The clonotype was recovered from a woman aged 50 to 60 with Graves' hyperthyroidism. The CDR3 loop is CASSQEGSGNEQYF. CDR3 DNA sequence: TGTGCCAGCAGCCAAGAAGGCTCCGGGAACGAGCAGTACTTC.